This record concerns one T cell receptor beta chain sequence. Its antigen is as yet unknown. There are 18 residues in the CDR3. In germline, CDR1 is MDHEN, CDR2 SYDVKM. V shed 6 bases and J shed 0 bases, with 21 bases lying between them. The unsorted libraries originated from 2 million PBMCs kept at -80 C. The sample comes from a study of neurological immune-mediated disorders. Synthesis of cDNA used 5'RACE (with 10-nucleotide random UMIs). The output of every sequencing run exceeded 170 million TCR-beta sequences, derived from 15-18 subjects. TCRdb re-analysed the 5' RACE reads in MiXCR, keeping a single row per CDR3 protein. The table lists 27,000 or so distinct CDR3 sequences, 20% to 25% of them singletons. Study results and limitations: Patients with HTLV-1-associated myelopathy showed the most TCR clonal expansion. Those with multiple sclerosis showed the least, falling below healthy controls.

The sequencing input was PBMCs. The clonotype comes from a woman in her sixties or seventies in good health. The chain links TRBV28 to TRBJ1-5; D possibly corresponds to TRBD1 (5 bases). Here the CDR3 reads CASRMLTGTSHSNQPQHF. The CDR3 bases are TGTGCCAGCAGAATGTTAACCGGGACTTCCCATAGCAATCAGCCCCAGCATTTT.